What follows are 17 T cell receptor beta chains derived from one specimen sequenced in a study of OX40 agonist ivuxolimab in advanced cancers. The protocol was immunoSEQ multiplex PCR, while the TCRdb copy is restricted to in-frame clones and leaves out a portion. The profile shows just under 95,000 clones, around 90% of them singletons. Material: CD4+ or CD8+ T cells sorted from blood, obtained in a trial of the OX40 agonist ivuxolimab. These receptors were collected from an adult with an advanced solid tumor such as melanoma, head and neck, liver or kidney cancer.

The chain couples TRBV5-6 to TRBJ2-3; 9 bases are a match to TRBD1. The CDR3 is 15 amino acids. CDR1 SGHDT and CDR2 YYEEEE come from the germline V gene. The ends lost 1 base at V and 3 bases at J; junction bases unmatched: 3. The DNA of the CDR3 is TGTGCCAGCAGCTTGAACAGGGGGCAAACAGATACGCAGTATTTT. It specifies CASSLNRGQTDTQYF. Using reference TRBV5-6 and TRBJ2-3 for the parts outside the CDR3, the full variable domain is DAGVTQSPTHLIKTRGQQVTLRCSPKSGHDTVSWYQQALGQGPQFIFQYYEEEERQRGNFPDRFSGHQFPNYSSELNVNALLLGDSALYLCASSLNRGQTDTQYFGPGTRLTVL.

This clone was counted only a few times. CDR3 sequence reads: CASKDSPNSPLHF. DNA of the CDR3: TGTGCCAGCAAGGACAGCCCGAATTCACCCCTCCACTTT. The J gene is TRBJ1-6, the V gene TRBV2, with D tentatively TRBD1 (6 bases). Germline assignment: CDR1 SNHLY and CDR2 FYNNEI. The germline V and J ends were trimmed by 7 bases and 7 bases, with 11 bases remaining between them. This CDR3 has 13 residues.

The V gene is TRBV28, the J gene TRBJ2-7; weak D call: TRBD1 (6 bases). Germline values: CDR1 MDHEN, CDR2 SYDVKM. The V gene lost 7 bases and the J gene lost 3 bases, with 10 bases spanning the gap. The CDR3 consists of 12 residues. The CDR3 reads CASNPRGYEQYF. In DNA form, the CDR3 reads TGTGCCAGCAACCCCAGGGGCTACGAGCAGTACTTC.

The chain recombines TRBV11-2 with TRBJ2-7, with 8 bases aligning to TRBD1. The CDR3 is made up of 16 amino acids. J gave up 0 bases and V 5 bases, and 9 bases lay outside the gene matches. In germline, CDR1 is SGHAT, CDR2 FQNNGV. The CDR3, as DNA: TGTGCCAGCAGCCCGGGGGACAGGTCCAGCTCCTACGAGCAGTACTTC. Translation: CASSPGDRSSSYEQYF.

V is TRBV6-1 and J is TRBJ1-6; D is ambiguous. The CDR3 length is 12 residues. The germline gives CDR1 MNHNS, CDR2 SASEGT. Trimming cost V 7 bases and J 13 bases, with 14 bases left between them. CDR3 in DNA: TGTGCCAGCAAGTTGAGAGAGGCCCCCCTCCACTTT. Translation gives CASKLREAPLHF.

The J gene is TRBJ1-1, the V gene TRBV6-1; the D is unclear. With 7 bases removed from V and 1 base from J, the gap between germline ends came to 13 bases. Germline CDR1 reads MNHNS; CDR2 reads SASEGT. This CDR3 is built from 14 residues. CDR3 in amino acids: CASTSPKANTEAFF. In DNA form, the CDR3 reads TGTGCCAGCACGTCTCCAAAGGCGAACACTGAAGCTTTCTTT.

The rearrangement uses TRBV5-1 and TRBJ2-3; D remains unclear. In germline, CDR1 is SGHRS, CDR2 YFSETQ. V was pared by 1 base and J by 0 bases, with 9 bases between. The CDR3 contains 15 residues. CDR3 in amino acids: CASSLLETSTDTQYF. The CDR3 coding sequence is TGCGCCAGCAGCTTGTTGGAGACTAGCACAGATACGCAGTATTTT.

The chain carries TRBV15 and TRBJ1-6; 10 nucleotides align to TRBD1. Germline V gene data show CDR1 as LNHNV and CDR2 as YYDKDF (reference sequence). The CDR3 has 18 residues. The J segment lost 5 bases and the V segment lost 0 bases, leaving 7 bases of the junction unmatched. The CDR3 DNA is TGTGCCACCAGCAGAGACTTGACAGGGGGCTTCCATAATTCACCCCTCCACTTT. It encodes CATSRDLTGGFHNSPLHF.

The V call is TRBV6-1, the J call TRBJ1-2, with 9 bases identical to TRBD1. J was trimmed by 4 bases and V by 6 bases; bases with no gene match: 6. This CDR3 has 14 amino acids. CDR1 is MNHNS, CDR2 SASEGT, per germline. The CDR3 region is CASRDPGQGYGYTF. DNA of the CDR3: TGTGCCAGCAGGGACCCGGGACAGGGCTATGGCTACACCTTC.

This chain uses TRBV7-2 with TRBJ2-5; weak D call: TRBD1 (5 bases). Germline values: CDR1 SGHTA, CDR2 FQGNSA. The CDR3 sequence is 14 residues long. V was pared by 0 bases and J by 5 bases, with 10 bases between. The DNA of the CDR3 is TGTGCCAGCAGCTTAGCCAGGGTAGGGGAGACCCAGTACTTC. It encodes CASSLARVGETQYF.

This chain uses TRBV6-1 with TRBJ2-3, with D maybe TRBD2 (6 bases). V was trimmed by 4 bases and J by 2 bases, leaving 19 bases between them. Germline V gene sequence: CDR1 MNHNS, CDR2 SASEGT. The CDR3 runs to 17 residues. In nucleotides, the CDR3 is TGTGCCAGCAGTGGGAGGGGATCACCACAAGTCACAGATACGCAGTATTTT. It yields the protein CASSGRGSPQVTDTQYF.

This chain links TRBV6-1 with TRBJ2-1; D is possibly TRBD2 (5 bases). Germline V lookup: CDR1 MNHNS, CDR2 SASEGT. Trimming took off 7 bases at V and 7 bases at J, with 17 bases between the two ends. This CDR3 is 14 amino acids long. The CDR3 loop reads CASILVNRGNEQFF. CDR3 in DNA: TGTGCCAGCATCCTGGTCAACAGAGGGAATGAGCAGTTCTTC.

J is TRBJ1-1 and V is TRBV6-1, with a weak D call TRBD1 (5 bases). Germline CDR1 is MNHNS and CDR2 is SASEGT. V lost 1 base and J 1 base, leaving 10 bases between the germline ends. The CDR3 totals 15 residues. The CDR3 here is CASSEGLRGNTEAFF. In nucleotides, the CDR3 is TGTGCCAGCAGTGAAGGCTTGAGGGGGAACACTGAAGCTTTCTTT.

The chain links TRBV7-2 to TRBJ1-1; tentatively, D is TRBD1 (5 bases). The CDR3 length is 16 residues. Per germline, CDR1 SGHTA and CDR2 FQGNSA. Between the trimmed V and J ends, which lost 6 bases and 6 bases, there was a span of 23 bases. The CDR3: CASSLGVTRENAEAFF. CDR3 sequence (DNA): TGTGCCAGCAGTCTAGGGGTGACGCGGGAGAATGCTGAAGCTTTCTTT.

V and J are TRBV5-8 and TRBJ2-7; 8 bases are a match to TRBD1. The CDR3 consists of 13 residues. V was pared by 4 bases and J by 5 bases, with 5 bases of the junction left unmatched. CDR1 and CDR2 from the germline V gene are SGHTS and YDEGEE. The CDR3 DNA sequence: TGTGCCAGCAGCCCGGACAGGGCCCACGAGCAGTACTTC. Translating it yields CASSPDRAHEQYF. Full variable domain (outside the CDR3, taken from reference TRBV5-8 and TRBJ2-7): EAGVTQSPTHLIKTRGQQATLRCSPISGHTSVYWYQQALGLGLQFLLWYDEGEERNRGNFPPRFSGRQFPNYSSELNVNALELEDSALYLCASSPDRAHEQYFGPGTRLTVT.

The J gene is TRBJ1-5, the V gene TRBV19; tentatively, D is TRBD1 (6 bases). Germline-derived CDR1 and CDR2 are LNHDA and SQIVND (reference sequence). The length of the CDR3 is 16 residues. V lost 3 bases to trimming and J lost 6 bases, with 18 bases between them. The CDR3 here is CASSMRTEGRGQPQHF. DNA for the CDR3: TGTGCCAGTAGTATGCGGACAGAAGGTCGAGGTCAGCCCCAGCATTTT.

The chain combines TRBV7-9 with TRBJ2-5, with 7 bases fitting TRBD2. Germline lookup yields CDR1 SEHNR and CDR2 FQNEAQ (reference sequence). The V gene end was trimmed by 0 bases and the J gene end by 1 base; junction bases not matched to a gene: 2. The CDR3 is 15 amino acids. CDR3 residues: CASSLALAGQETQYF. The CDR3 DNA reads as TGTGCCAGCAGCTTAGCTTTAGCGGGCCAAGAGACCCAGTACTTC.